The clone carrying this T cell receptor beta chain turned up a few times. CDR3 length: 16 residues. Per germline, CDR1 MDHEN and CDR2 SYDVKM. V was clipped by 6 bases and J by 4 bases; unmatched bases: 14. The data are from a study of T cell changes during pregnancy in multiple sclerosis. Sequencing used immunoSEQ multiplex PCR; TCRdb keeps in-frame clones, though not all of them. The sample includes approximately 88,000 clones, over 90% of them seen just once. The receptor comes from a female donor with multiple sclerosis, enrolled in a pregnancy study. The input for sequencing was peripheral blood, taken in the third trimester of pregnancy. The chain carries TRBV28 and TRBJ1-2, with 7 bases lining up with TRBD1. The CDR3 DNA reads TGTGCCAGCAGCCCTAACCAGGGGGAAACGAGCTATGGCTACACCTTC. Translation gives CASSPNQGETSYGYTF.